This T cell receptor beta chain was retrieved from a study of OX40 agonist ivuxolimab in advanced cancers. Study context: Partial responses, seen in three patients, involved one hepatocellular carcinoma and two cutaneous melanomas.

Study conclusions and caveats: Doses of 0.1 to 3.0 mg/kg were accompanied by clonal expansion of CD4+ and CD8+ blood T cells by week 6. Nonresponders, in some cases, also had low normalized T-cell clonal expansion.

V gave up 5 bases and J gave up 5 bases, with 19 bases separating them. The CDR3 is 16 amino acids. CDR1 SGHVS and CDR2 FQNEAQ come from the germline V gene. Worth noting for this clone: Its antigen remains unknown.

Clones were sequenced by immunoSEQ multiplex PCR, and TCRdb holds only the in-frame ones, with some missing. The table records about 60,000 clones, about 83% of them present only once. This sequence originates from an adult with an advanced solid tumor such as melanoma, head and neck, liver or kidney cancer. This chain links TRBV7-8 with TRBJ2-1; possibly TRBD1 for D (5 bases). The material sequenced was CD4+ or CD8+ T cells sorted from blood, taken in a trial of the OX40 agonist ivuxolimab. CDR3 nucleotides: TGTGCCAGCAGCCCGTCCAGGGAATGGACACACAATGAGCAGTTCTTC. Amino acid sequence: CASSPSREWTHNEQFF.